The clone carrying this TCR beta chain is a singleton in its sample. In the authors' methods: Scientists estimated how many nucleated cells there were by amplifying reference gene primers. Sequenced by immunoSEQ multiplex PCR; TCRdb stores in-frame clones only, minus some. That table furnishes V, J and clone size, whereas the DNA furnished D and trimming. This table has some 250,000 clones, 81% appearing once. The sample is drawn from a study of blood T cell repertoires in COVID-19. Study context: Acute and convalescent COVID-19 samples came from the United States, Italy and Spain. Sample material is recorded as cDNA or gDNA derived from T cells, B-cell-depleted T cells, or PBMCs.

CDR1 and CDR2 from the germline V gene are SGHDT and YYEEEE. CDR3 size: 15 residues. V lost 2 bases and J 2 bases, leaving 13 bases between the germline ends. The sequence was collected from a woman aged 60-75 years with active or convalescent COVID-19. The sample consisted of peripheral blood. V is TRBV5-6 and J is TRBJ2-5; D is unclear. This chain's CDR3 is CASSFGQLLQETQYF. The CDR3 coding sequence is TGTGCCAGCAGCTTTGGCCAGCTACTACAAGAGACCCAGTACTTC.